This TCR beta chain is drawn from a study of vaccination effects on CD4 cells after COVID-19. Study as a whole: Following the second dose by a median of 72 days, the post-vaccine samples were obtained. Every well got around 1.9 million PBMC, which were grown with around 10 IU/ml IL-2 and around 10 ug/ml peptides.

Investigators separated out CD4+ T cells once approximately 10 days of culture had passed. Participants were given two doses of BNT162b2 or mRNA-1273 vaccine. Vaccinated recipients, who were negative for nucleocapsid antibodies, had no history of SARS-CoV-2 infection. V shed 3 bases and J 8 bases; nucleotides not matched to a gene: 3. The CDR3 is 12 residues long. The table came from immunoSEQ multiplex PCR; TCRdb's copy has only in-frame clones and leaves some out. The table records just over 55,000 clones, just under 80% of them present only once. This clone showed up just once. Its antigen is not identified. Whole-study results and caveats: Convalescent patients in the study were few, and early post-infection timepoints were absent.

Sequencing used CD4+ T cells from PBMCs cultured without peptide, obtained after COVID-19 vaccination. The rearrangement links TRBV12-3 or TRBV12-4 to TRBJ1-2, with 7 bases lining up with TRBD1. The sequence came from a human donor who received a COVID-19 vaccine. CDR3 nucleotide sequence: TGTGCCAGCAGTTTCGACAGGGTGGGCTACACCTTC. The encoded protein is CASSFDRVGYTF.